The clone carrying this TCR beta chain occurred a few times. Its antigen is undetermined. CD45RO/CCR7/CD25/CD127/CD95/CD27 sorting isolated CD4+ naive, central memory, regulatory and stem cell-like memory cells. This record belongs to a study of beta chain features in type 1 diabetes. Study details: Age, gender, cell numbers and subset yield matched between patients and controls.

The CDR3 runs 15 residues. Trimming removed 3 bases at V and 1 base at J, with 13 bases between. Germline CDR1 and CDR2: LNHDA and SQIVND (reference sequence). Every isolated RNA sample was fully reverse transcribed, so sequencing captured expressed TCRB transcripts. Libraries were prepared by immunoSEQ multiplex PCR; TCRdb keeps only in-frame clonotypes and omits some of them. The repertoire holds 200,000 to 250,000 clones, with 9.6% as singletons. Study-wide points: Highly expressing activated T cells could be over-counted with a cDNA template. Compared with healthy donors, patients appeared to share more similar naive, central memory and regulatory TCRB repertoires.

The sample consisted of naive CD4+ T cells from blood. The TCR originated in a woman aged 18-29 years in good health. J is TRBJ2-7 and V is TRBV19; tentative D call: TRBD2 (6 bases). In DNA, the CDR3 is TGTGCCAGTAGTATGGGCCTAGCGTCGTCCTACGAGCAGTACTTC. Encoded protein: CASSMGLASSYEQYF.